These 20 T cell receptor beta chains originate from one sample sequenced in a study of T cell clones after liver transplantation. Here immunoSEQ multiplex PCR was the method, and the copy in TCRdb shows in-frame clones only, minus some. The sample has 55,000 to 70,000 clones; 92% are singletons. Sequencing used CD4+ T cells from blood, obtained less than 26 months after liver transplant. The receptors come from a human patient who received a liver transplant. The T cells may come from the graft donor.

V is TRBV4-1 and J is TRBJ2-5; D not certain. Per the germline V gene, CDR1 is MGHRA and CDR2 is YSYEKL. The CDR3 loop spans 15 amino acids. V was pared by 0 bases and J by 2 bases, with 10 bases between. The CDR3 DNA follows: TGCGCCAGCAGCCAAGAAGGGTCCAAACAAGAGACCCAGTACTTC. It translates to CASSQEGSKQETQYF.

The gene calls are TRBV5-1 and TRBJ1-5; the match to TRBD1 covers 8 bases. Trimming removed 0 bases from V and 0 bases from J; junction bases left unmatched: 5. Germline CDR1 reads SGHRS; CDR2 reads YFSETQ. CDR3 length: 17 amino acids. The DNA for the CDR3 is TGCGCCAGCAGCTTGGGAACAGGGGGAACTAGCAATCAGCCCCAGCATTTT. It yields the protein CASSLGTGGTSNQPQHF.

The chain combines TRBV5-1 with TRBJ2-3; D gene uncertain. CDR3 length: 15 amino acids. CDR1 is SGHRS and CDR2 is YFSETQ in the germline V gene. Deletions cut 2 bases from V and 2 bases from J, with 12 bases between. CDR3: CASSLIAEATDTQYF. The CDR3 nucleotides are TGCGCCAGCAGCTTAATTGCGGAAGCCACAGATACGCAGTATTTT.

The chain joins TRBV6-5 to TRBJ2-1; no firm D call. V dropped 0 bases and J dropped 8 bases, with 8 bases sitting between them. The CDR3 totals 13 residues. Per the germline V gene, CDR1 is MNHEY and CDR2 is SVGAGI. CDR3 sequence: CASSYSNTYEQFF. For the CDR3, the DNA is TGTGCCAGCAGTTACTCTAATACTTATGAGCAGTTCTTC.

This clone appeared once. This chain's CDR3 is CASSSRAQREKLFF. CDR3 nucleotide sequence: TGTGCCAGCAGTTCCAGGGCGCAGAGGGAAAAACTGTTTTTT. The chain joins TRBV6-5 to TRBJ1-4; D possibly corresponds to TRBD1 (5 bases). The CDR3 spans 14 residues. V lost 4 bases and J 8 bases, leaving 14 bases between the germline ends. The V gene's germline CDR1 is MNHEY and CDR2 SVGAGI.

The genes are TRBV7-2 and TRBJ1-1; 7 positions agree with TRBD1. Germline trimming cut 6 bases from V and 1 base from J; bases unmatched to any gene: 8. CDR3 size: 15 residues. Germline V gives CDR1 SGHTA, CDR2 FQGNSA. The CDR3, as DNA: TGTGCCAGCAGTGGACAGGTCCAGGGGAACACTGAAGCTTTCTTT. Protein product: CASSGQVQGNTEAFF.

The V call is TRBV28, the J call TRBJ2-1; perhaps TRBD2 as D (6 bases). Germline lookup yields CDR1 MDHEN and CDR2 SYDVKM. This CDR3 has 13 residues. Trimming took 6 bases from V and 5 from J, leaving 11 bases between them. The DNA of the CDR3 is TGTGCCAGCAGCGGCGGGAACCACAATGAGCAGTTCTTC. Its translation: CASSGGNHNEQFF.

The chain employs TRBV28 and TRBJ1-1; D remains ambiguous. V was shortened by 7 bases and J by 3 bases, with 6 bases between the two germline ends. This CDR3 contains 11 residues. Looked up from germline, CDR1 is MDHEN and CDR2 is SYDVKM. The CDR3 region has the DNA TGTGCCAGCACCCAGGACACTGAAGCTTTCTTT. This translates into CASTQDTEAFF.

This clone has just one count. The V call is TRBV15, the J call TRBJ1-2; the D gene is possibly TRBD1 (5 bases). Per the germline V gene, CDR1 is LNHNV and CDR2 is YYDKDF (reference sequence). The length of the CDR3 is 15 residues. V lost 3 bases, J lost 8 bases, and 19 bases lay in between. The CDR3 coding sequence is TGTGCCACCAGCAGCGGGGACGCATTGGGACCCGGCTACACCTTC. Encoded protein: CATSSGDALGPGYTF.

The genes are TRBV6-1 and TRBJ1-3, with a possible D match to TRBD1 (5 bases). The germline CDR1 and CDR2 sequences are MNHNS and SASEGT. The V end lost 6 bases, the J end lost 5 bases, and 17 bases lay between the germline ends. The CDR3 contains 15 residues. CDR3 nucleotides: TGTGCCAGCAGCCAGAGGGACGGAAGCCGAAACACCATATATTTT. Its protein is CASSQRDGSRNTIYF.

CDR3 DNA sequence: TGTGCCAGTAGTACCGGGACTCAATTCTCCTACGAGCAGTACTTC. Translating it yields CASSTGTQFSYEQYF. The chain recombines TRBV19 with TRBJ2-7; D possibly corresponds to TRBD2 (6 bases). Germline loops: CDR1 LNHDA, CDR2 SQIVND (reference sequence). Trimming stripped 4 bases from V and 0 bases from J, with 13 bases between. The CDR3 extends over 15 amino acids.

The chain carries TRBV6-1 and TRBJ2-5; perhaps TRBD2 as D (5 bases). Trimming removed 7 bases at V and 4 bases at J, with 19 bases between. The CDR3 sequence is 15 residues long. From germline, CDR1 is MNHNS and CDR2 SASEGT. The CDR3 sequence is CASISGGSGPETQYF. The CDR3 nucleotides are TGTGCCAGCATCAGTGGCGGCAGCGGACCAGAGACCCAGTACTTC.

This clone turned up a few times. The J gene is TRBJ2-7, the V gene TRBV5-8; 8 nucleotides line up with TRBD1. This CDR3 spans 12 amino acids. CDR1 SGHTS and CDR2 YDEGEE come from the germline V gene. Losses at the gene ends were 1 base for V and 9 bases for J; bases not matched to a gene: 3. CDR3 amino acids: CASSLIGTGQYF. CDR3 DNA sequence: TGTGCCAGCAGCTTGATAGGGACAGGGCAGTACTTC.

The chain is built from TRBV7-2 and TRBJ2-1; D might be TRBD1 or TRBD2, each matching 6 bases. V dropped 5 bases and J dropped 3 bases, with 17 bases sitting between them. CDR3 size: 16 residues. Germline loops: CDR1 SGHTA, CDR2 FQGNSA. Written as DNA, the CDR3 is TGTGCCAGCAGCCCAGAGGGGGGAGGAGTCTACAATGAGCAGTTCTTC. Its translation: CASSPEGGGVYNEQFF.

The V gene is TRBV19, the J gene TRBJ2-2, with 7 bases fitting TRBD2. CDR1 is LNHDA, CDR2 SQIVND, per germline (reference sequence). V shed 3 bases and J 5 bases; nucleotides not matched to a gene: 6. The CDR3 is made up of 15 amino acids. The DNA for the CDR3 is TGTGCCAGTAGTATGAACGGGAGGACTACCGGGGAGCTGTTTTTT. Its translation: CASSMNGRTTGELFF.

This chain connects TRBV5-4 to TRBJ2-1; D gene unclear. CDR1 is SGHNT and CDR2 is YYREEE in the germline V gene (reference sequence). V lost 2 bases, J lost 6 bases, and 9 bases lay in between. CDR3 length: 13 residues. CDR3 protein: CASSLDWTNEQFF. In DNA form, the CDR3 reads TGTGCCAGCAGCTTAGACTGGACCAATGAGCAGTTCTTC.

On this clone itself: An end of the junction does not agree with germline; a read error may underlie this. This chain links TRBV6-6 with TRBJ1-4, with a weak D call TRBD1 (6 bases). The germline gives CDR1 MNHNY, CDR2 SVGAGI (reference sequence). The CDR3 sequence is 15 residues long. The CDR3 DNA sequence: TGTGCCATCAGTTACCCGGGGGGGGCGAATGAAAAACTGTTTTTT. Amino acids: CAISYPGGANEKLFF.

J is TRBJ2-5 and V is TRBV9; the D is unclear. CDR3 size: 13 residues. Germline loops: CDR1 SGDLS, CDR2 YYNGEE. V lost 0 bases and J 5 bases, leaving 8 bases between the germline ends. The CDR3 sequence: CASSVDFRETQYF. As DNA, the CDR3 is TGTGCCAGCAGCGTAGATTTCCGGGAGACCCAGTACTTC.

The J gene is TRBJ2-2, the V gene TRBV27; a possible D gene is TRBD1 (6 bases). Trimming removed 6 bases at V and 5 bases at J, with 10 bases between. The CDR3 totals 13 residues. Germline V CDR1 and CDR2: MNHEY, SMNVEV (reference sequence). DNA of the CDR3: TGTGCCAGCAGCTCGGACAGTACCGGGGAGCTGTTTTTT. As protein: CASSSDSTGELFF.

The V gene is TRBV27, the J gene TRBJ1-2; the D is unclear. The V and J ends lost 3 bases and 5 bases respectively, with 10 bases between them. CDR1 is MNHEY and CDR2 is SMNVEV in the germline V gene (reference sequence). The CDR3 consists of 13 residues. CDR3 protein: CASSLAEGYGYTF. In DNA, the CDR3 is TGTGCCAGCAGTTTGGCGGAAGGGTATGGCTACACCTTC.